This section outlines one T cell receptor beta chain sequence together with its context. The antigen remains unidentified. The entry originates in a study of cytomegalovirus exposure and HLA in healthy donors. Broader study findings: Listed as cytomegalovirus-associated were 150 or so TCR beta chains.

The CDR3 length is 14 residues. The V end lost 5 bases, the J end lost 6 bases, and 15 bases lay between the germline ends. Looked up from germline, CDR1 is MNHEY and CDR2 is SMNVEV (reference sequence). PCR involved 60 Vbeta and 13 Jbeta primers. Clones were sequenced by immunoSEQ multiplex PCR, and TCRdb holds only the in-frame ones, with some missing. The sample yields 150,000 or so clones, around 76% seen once. This clonotype originated in a male donor in good health and CMV-seronegative. The chain is built from TRBV27 and TRBJ2-3; D is unresolved. Sequencing used PBMCs. This chain's CDR3 is CASSPSSPQDTQYF. CDR3 bases: TGTGCCAGCAGTCCTTCATCCCCCCAGGATACGCAGTATTTT.